This T cell receptor beta chain was identified in a study of siplizumab effects on memory and regulatory T cells. To note about this clone: Its antigen is unidentified.

Among a few donor pairs, the unstimulated naive, memory, effector memory and TEMRA subsets underwent sequencing. General observations from the study: There appeared to be greater diversity in naive T cells than in memory cells, and naive T cells seemed major contributors to the alloresponse. Siplizumab significantly reduced alloreactive sequences traceable to unstimulated CD4+ memory cells.

The CDR3 spans 14 residues. V was cut by 6 bases and J by 5 bases, with 16 bases left in between. Germline-derived CDR1 and CDR2 are LNHDA and SQIVND (reference sequence). Sequencing of each sample assayed 95,000 to 100,000 TCR templates. The assay was immunoSEQ multiplex PCR, and TCRdb's table has in-frame clones only and misses some. The sample lists roughly 69,000 clones, around four fifths occurring once. Sequences were obtained from memory CD4+ T cells sorted from blood. The sequence was obtained from a human donor in good health. The chain links TRBV19 to TRBJ1-2; a weak D match, TRBD1 (5 bases). The CDR3 region is CASRLRERFYGYTF. As DNA, the CDR3 is TGTGCCAGTAGGCTCAGGGAGCGTTTTTATGGCTACACCTTC. Full variable domain (rest looked up from reference TRBV19 and TRBJ1-2): DGGITQSPKYLFRKEGQNVTLSCEQNLNHDAMYWYRQDPGQGLRLIYYSQIVNDFQKGDIAEGYSVSREKKESFPLTVTSAQKNPTAFYLCASRLRERFYGYTFGSGTRLTVV.